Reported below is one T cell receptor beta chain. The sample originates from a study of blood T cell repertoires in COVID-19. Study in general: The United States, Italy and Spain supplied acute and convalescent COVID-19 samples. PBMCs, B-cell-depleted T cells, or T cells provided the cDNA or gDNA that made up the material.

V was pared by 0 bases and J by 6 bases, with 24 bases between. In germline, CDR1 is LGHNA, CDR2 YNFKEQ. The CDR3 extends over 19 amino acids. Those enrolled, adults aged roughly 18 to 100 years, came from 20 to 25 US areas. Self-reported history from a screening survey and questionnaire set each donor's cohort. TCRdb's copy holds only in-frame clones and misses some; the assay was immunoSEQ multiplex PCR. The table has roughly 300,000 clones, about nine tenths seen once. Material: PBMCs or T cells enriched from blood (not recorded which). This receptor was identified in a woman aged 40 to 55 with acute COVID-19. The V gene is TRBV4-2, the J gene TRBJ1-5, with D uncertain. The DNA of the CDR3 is TGTGCCAGCAGCCAAGAAATACTTTCTCCCTCGGGGAAAGCTCAGCCCCAGCATTTT. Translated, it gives CASSQEILSPSGKAQPQHF.